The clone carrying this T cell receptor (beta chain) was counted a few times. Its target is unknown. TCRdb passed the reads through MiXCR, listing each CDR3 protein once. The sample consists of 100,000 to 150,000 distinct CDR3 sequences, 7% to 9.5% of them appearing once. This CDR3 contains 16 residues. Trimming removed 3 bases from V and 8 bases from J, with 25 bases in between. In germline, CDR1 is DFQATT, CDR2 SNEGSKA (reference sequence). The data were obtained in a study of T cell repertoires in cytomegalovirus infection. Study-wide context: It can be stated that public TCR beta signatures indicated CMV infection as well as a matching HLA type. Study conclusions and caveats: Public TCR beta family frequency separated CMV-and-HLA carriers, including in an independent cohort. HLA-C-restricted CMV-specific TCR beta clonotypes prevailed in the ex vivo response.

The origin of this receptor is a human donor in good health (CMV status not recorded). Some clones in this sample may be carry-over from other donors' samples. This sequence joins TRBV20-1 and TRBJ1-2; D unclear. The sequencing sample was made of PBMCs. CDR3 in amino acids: CSASHVAVAIEVGYTF. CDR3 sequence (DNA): TGCAGTGCTAGCCACGTGGCGGTAGCCATTGAAGTAGGCTACACCTTC.